Sequencing of this T cell receptor (beta chain) was carried out in a study of cytomegalovirus exposure and HLA in healthy donors. Study-wide context: Out of 150 million to 200 million T cells, an earlier analysis found some 110 million unique TCR beta sequences in total. Study-wide results and caveats: Cytomegalovirus status was reportedly diagnosed by the classifier with high specificity and sensitivity. In an earlier analysis, about 87% or about 30%: the productive usage of most TCR beta V segments.

This CDR3 comprises 13 residues. V was clipped by 4 bases and J by 1 base, with 7 bases between them. Germline values: CDR1 ENHRY, CDR2 SYGVKD. To note about this clone: Its matching antigen is unknown.

The study ran its PCR with 60 Vbeta and 13 Jbeta primers. The assay was immunoSEQ multiplex PCR, and TCRdb's table has in-frame clones only and misses some. The sample consists of around 120,000 clones, 83% of them appearing once. This cohort consisted of healthy bone marrow donors. V and J are TRBV10-3 and TRBJ1-1; D is uncertain. Sequenced: PBMCs. The receptor was isolated from a girl aged 2 to 9 in good health and CMV-seronegative. For the CDR3, the DNA is TGTGCCATCAGTGGGGCGACGAACACTGAAGCTTTCTTT. This codes for CAISGATNTEAFF.